Below, 31 T cell receptor beta chains from the same sample are listed, as sequenced in a study of control samples from healthy donors and cancer patients. The method was immunoSEQ multiplex PCR; TCRdb's version includes in-frame clones alone and lacks a portion of them. The repertoire holds roughly 170,000 clones, with 88% as singletons. The sequencing sample was made of blood. These receptors came from a woman in her 30s in good health.

The rearrangement uses TRBV9 and TRBJ2-7; tentatively, D is TRBD2 (6 bases). The CDR3 is made up of 15 amino acids. Germline V gives CDR1 SGDLS, CDR2 YYNGEE. Trimming stripped 4 bases from V and 1 base from J, with 15 bases between. The DNA of the CDR3 is TGTGCCAGCAGCCCTCCTACCGGGACTTCCTACGAGCAGTACTTC. Its translation: CASSPPTGTSYEQYF.

V and J are TRBV6-5 and TRBJ1-1; D not certain. The CDR3 totals 11 residues. Trimming took off 4 bases at V and 8 bases at J, with 8 bases between the two ends. Germline V lookup: CDR1 MNHEY, CDR2 SVGAGI. The chain's CDR3 is CASSSFSEAFF. The DNA for the CDR3 is TGTGCCAGCAGTTCTTTTTCGGAAGCTTTCTTT.

The chain has TRBV6-2 or TRBV6-3 and TRBJ1-5; D gene unclear. The CDR3 runs 17 residues. Germline-derived CDR1 and CDR2 are MNHEY and SVGEGT. The V end was cut by 0 bases, the J end by 6 bases, with 18 bases between. Here the CDR3 DNA reads TGTGCCAGCAGTTACTCGAGGGAAGGCCCCCCGGGTCAGCCCCAGCATTTT. It is translated as CASSYSREGPPGQPQHF.

The chain recombines TRBV28 with TRBJ2-1; D possibly matches TRBD1 or TRBD2 (5 bases each). Per germline, CDR1 MDHEN and CDR2 SYDVKM. The CDR3 spans 17 residues. V gave up 4 bases and J gave up 5 bases, with 21 bases separating them. CDR3 DNA sequence: TGTGCCAGCAGTTGGGGGTACTCCGGCAATATCGACAATGAGCAGTTCTTC. It yields the protein CASSWGYSGNIDNEQFF.

This chain links TRBV21-1 with TRBJ1-5; TRBD1, as called in the table, went unchecked against the DNA. TRBV21-1 is a listed pseudogene. This CDR3 contains 12 residues. This CDR3 is CASDRENQPQHF. The CDR3 region has the DNA TGTGCCAGCGACAGGGAGAATCAGCCCCAGCATTTT.

This clone showed up just a few times. The rearrangement uses TRBV25-1 and TRBJ2-2; possibly TRBD1 for D (5 bases). V lost 0 bases, J lost 3 bases, and 5 bases lay in between. CDR1 and CDR2 (germline): MGHDK, SYGVNS. The CDR3 is 14 amino acids. The CDR3 here is CASSEYRDTGELFF. The CDR3 region has the DNA TGTGCCAGCAGTGAATACAGGGACACCGGGGAGCTGTTTTTT.

The chain recombines TRBV20-1 with TRBJ2-5; maybe TRBD1 (6 bases). V was pared by 5 bases and J by 6 bases, with 10 bases between. The CDR3 spans 11 residues. The germline V gene has CDR1 DFQATT and CDR2 SNEGSKA (reference sequence). CDR3 DNA sequence: TGCAGTGCTCCCGACAGGCAGACCCAGTACTTC. Protein sequence: CSAPDRQTQYF.

The chain is built from TRBV24-1 and TRBJ1-5; no reliable D call. Germline loops: CDR1 KGHDR, CDR2 SFDVKD. The CDR3 is 14 amino acids. V lost 5 bases, J lost 1 base, and 8 bases lay in between. The CDR3, as DNA: TGTGCCACCAGTGCCTCGGGCAGCAATCAGCCCCAGCATTTT. Protein: CATSASGSNQPQHF.

The rearrangement uses TRBV19 and TRBJ2-2; weak D call: TRBD2 (5 bases). CDR1 is LNHDA and CDR2 is SQIVND in the germline V gene (reference sequence). The CDR3 has 16 residues. The V gene lost 3 bases and the J gene lost 2 bases, with 13 bases spanning the gap. The CDR3 is CASSIRGNYNTGELFF. CDR3 bases: TGTGCCAGTAGTATCAGAGGGAACTACAACACCGGGGAGCTGTTTTTT.

The V call is TRBV18, the J call TRBJ1-1, with 8 bases aligning to TRBD1. This CDR3 has 15 residues. Germline CDR1 reads KGHSH; CDR2 reads LQKENI. With V trimmed by 1 base and J by 1 base, 2 bases remained unmatched. CDR3 coding DNA: TGTGCCAGCTCACCACGGACAGGGCGGAACACTGAAGCTTTCTTT. Translation gives CASSPRTGRNTEAFF.

The table lists this clone with a few counts. This sequence joins TRBV4-2 and TRBJ1-1; D not resolved. Germline CDR1 reads LGHNA; CDR2 reads YNFKEQ. The ends were cut back, 0 bases at V and 0 bases at J, with 8 bases in the middle. The CDR3 totals 15 residues. CDR3 loop: CASSQEYQVNTEAFF. The DNA for the CDR3 is TGTGCCAGCAGCCAAGAATATCAGGTGAACACTGAAGCTTTCTTT.

This rearrangement joins TRBV2 to TRBJ2-7; D uncertain. Trimming removed 6 bases at V and 0 bases at J, with 12 bases between. This CDR3 spans 14 amino acids. Per the germline V gene, CDR1 is SNHLY and CDR2 is FYNNEI. CDR3 in amino acids: CASRETFLSYEQYF. CDR3 DNA sequence: TGTGCCAGCAGGGAGACATTCCTCTCCTACGAGCAGTACTTC.

This chain uses TRBV27 with TRBJ2-1, with D possibly being TRBD1 (5 bases). The V gene's germline CDR1 is MNHEY and CDR2 SMNVEV (reference sequence). Between the trimmed V and J ends, which lost 6 bases and 4 bases, there was a span of 28 bases. The CDR3 has 19 amino acids. The CDR3 reads CASRFKGPWLGQTYNEQFF. For the CDR3, the DNA is TGTGCCAGCAGATTTAAGGGGCCCTGGTTGGGGCAGACTTACAATGAGCAGTTCTTC.

The chain is built from TRBV7-9 and TRBJ2-1, with TRBD2 matching 13 bases. In germline, CDR1 is SEHNR, CDR2 FQNEAQ (reference sequence). V trimming: 5 bases; J trimming: 8 bases; junction bases outside the gene matches: 3. This CDR3 is built from 14 residues. In DNA, the CDR3 is TGTGCCAGCAGCCGACTAGCGGGAGGCCATGAGCAGTTCTTC. As protein: CASSRLAGGHEQFF.

This clone was observed once. The chain links TRBV6-5 to TRBJ1-3; no clear D gene. Germline CDR1 is MNHEY and CDR2 is SVGAGI. The CDR3 totals 14 residues. V was clipped by 0 bases and J by 0 bases, with 3 bases between them. CDR3 protein: CASSYSASGNTIYF. The CDR3 region has the DNA TGTGCCAGCAGTTACTCTGCCTCTGGAAACACCATATATTTT.

The rearrangement joins TRBV7-9 to TRBJ1-6; 10 bases are shared with TRBD1. The CDR3 runs 16 residues. Unmatched junction bases numbered 11, after V lost 7 bases and J lost 8 bases. The germline V gene has CDR1 SEHNR and CDR2 FQNEAQ (reference sequence). As DNA, the CDR3 is TGTGCCAGCACCCAAGGAGAGGGACAGGGGTATTCACCCCTCCACTTT. This codes for CASTQGEGQGYSPLHF. Full variable domain (outside the CDR3, taken from reference TRBV7-9 and TRBJ1-6): DTGVSQNPRHKITKRGQNVTFRCDPISEHNRLYWYRQTLGQGPEFLTYFQNEAQLEKSRLLSDRFSAERPKGSFSTLEIQRTEQGDSAMYLCASTQGEGQGYSPLHFGNGTRLTVT.

This chain uses TRBV28 with TRBJ1-2, with D possibly TRBD1 on 5 matching bases. Trimming left V 7 bases short and J 4 bases short, with 16 bases between. The CDR3 is made up of 14 amino acids. CDR1 and CDR2 (germline): MDHEN, SYDVKM. CDR3 protein: CASTPYGDAYGYTF. The CDR3 coding sequence is TGTGCCAGCACCCCGTATGGGGACGCCTATGGCTACACCTTC.

This rearrangement joins TRBV2 to TRBJ2-3; D is unclear. The length of the CDR3 is 13 residues. CDR1 SNHLY and CDR2 FYNNEI come from the germline V gene. V lost 3 bases, J lost 6 bases, and 10 bases lay in between. CDR3 residues: CASSDPGIDTQYF. The CDR3 DNA is TGTGCCAGCAGTGATCCTGGTATTGATACGCAGTATTTT.

This clone occurred once. The chain uses TRBV5-1 and TRBJ2-7; 7 bases fit TRBD1. Trimming at V came to 7 bases and at J to 4 bases, leaving 5 bases not matched to a gene. The CDR3 length is 12 residues. The germline CDR1 and CDR2 sequences are SGHRS and YFSETQ. The CDR3 loop reads CASAEQGYEQYF. The CDR3 DNA sequence: TGCGCCAGCGCAGAACAGGGGTACGAGCAGTACTTC.

The rearrangement uses TRBV2 and TRBJ2-1; a weak D match, TRBD2 (6 bases). The CDR3 is 12 residues long. The ends were cut back, 6 bases at V and 6 bases at J, with 9 bases in the middle. Germline V gives CDR1 SNHLY, CDR2 FYNNEI. The CDR3: CASSGTGNEQFF. CDR3 sequence (DNA): TGTGCCAGCAGCGGGACTGGCAATGAGCAGTTCTTC. Filled out from reference TRBV2 and TRBJ2-1, the complete variable domain reads EPEVTQTPSHQVTQMGQEVILRCVPISNHLYFYWYRQILGQKVEFLVSFYNNEISEKSEIFDDQFSVERPDGSNFTLKIRSTKLEDSAMYFCASSGTGNEQFFGPGTRLTVL.

The chain carries TRBV27 and TRBJ2-7; D may be TRBD1 (6 bases). With 0 bases removed from V and 1 base from J, the gap between germline ends came to 10 bases. Germline assignment: CDR1 MNHEY and CDR2 SMNVEV (reference sequence). The CDR3 sequence is 15 residues long. CDR3: CASSLSITGSYEQYF. Here the CDR3 DNA reads TGTGCCAGCAGTTTATCCATAACAGGGTCCTACGAGCAGTACTTC.

The chain employs TRBV6-5 and TRBJ1-5; D might be TRBD1 (5 bases). The V and J ends lost 2 bases and 5 bases respectively, with 13 bases between them. From germline, CDR1 is MNHEY and CDR2 SVGAGI. The length of the CDR3 is 15 residues. The CDR3: CASSYTLGADQPQHF. CDR3 nucleotide sequence: TGTGCCAGCAGTTACACTCTTGGGGCTGATCAGCCCCAGCATTTT.

There are a few counts of this clone. This chain uses TRBV3-1 (or the pseudogene TRBV3-2) with TRBJ2-3; possible D gene TRBD2, 6 bases. Germline V CDR1 and CDR2: LGHDT, YNNKEL (reference sequence). V was clipped by 0 bases and J by 0 bases, with 7 bases between them. CDR3 size: 15 residues. The CDR3 spells CASSQEGRSTDTQYF. The DNA of the CDR3 is TGTGCCAGCAGCCAAGAGGGGAGGAGCACAGATACGCAGTATTTT.

V gene TRBV29-1 combines with J gene TRBJ2-1, with 11 nucleotides matching TRBD1. The ends lost 5 bases at V and 4 bases at J; junction bases unmatched: 4. This CDR3 has 14 amino acids. The germline V gene has CDR1 SQVTM and CDR2 ANQGSEA. In nucleotides, the CDR3 is TGCAGCGTTAGGACAGGGGGCGCTTACAATGAGCAGTTCTTC. Translation: CSVRTGGAYNEQFF.

The chain is built from TRBV15 and TRBJ2-2, with TRBD2 matching 7 bases. The CDR3 sequence is 14 residues long. After removal of 7 bases from V and 2 bases from J, the junction contained 4 bases not matched to a gene. Germline CDR1 and CDR2: LNHNV and YYDKDF (reference sequence). Written as DNA, the CDR3 is TGTGCCACCAAGCTAGCGGTAAACACCGGGGAGCTGTTTTTT. This translates into CATKLAVNTGELFF.

This clone appeared once. The chain uses TRBV21-1 and TRBJ2-3. TRBV21-1 is an annotated pseudogene. The CDR3 length is 16 residues. The DNA of the CDR3 is TGTGCCAGCAGCAAAGGCGACCGATACGGCACAGATACGCAGTATTTT. Translated: CASSKGDRYGTDTQYF.

Regarding this clone: The junction departs from germline at one end; a sequencing error may be responsible. The chain carries TRBV27 and TRBJ2-3; no firm D call. In germline, CDR1 is MNHEY, CDR2 SMNVEV (reference sequence). This CDR3 contains 14 residues. This chain's CDR3 is CASSFSKSRDTQYF. In nucleotides, the CDR3 is TGTGCCAGCAGTTTCTCCAAAAGCAGAGATACGCAGTATTTT.

The sample holds a few counts of this clone. The chain has TRBV4-2 and TRBJ1-2, with D hard to call. V lost 0 bases and J lost 4, with 12 bases in between. The CDR3 covers 15 residues. Germline loops: CDR1 LGHNA, CDR2 YNFKEQ. For the CDR3, the DNA is TGTGCCAGCAGCCAAGATCTGGCGACGGCCTATGGCTACACCTTC. It is translated as CASSQDLATAYGYTF.

The chain recombines TRBV7-9 with TRBJ1-6; D is unresolved. V lost 3 bases and J 5 bases, leaving 8 bases between the germline ends. This CDR3 contains 14 residues. Germline CDR1 reads SEHNR; CDR2 reads FQNEAQ (reference sequence). The chain's CDR3 is CASSFGSDNSPLHF. CDR3 DNA: TGTGCCAGCAGCTTCGGGTCTGATAATTCACCCCTCCACTTT.

A single count supports this clone. The gene calls are TRBV10-3 and TRBJ2-1; 8 positions agree with TRBD2. The CDR3 loop spans 15 amino acids. Germline trimming cut 3 bases from V and 8 bases from J; bases unmatched to any gene: 9. The germline V gene has CDR1 ENHRY and CDR2 SYGVKD. The CDR3 region has the DNA TGTGCCATCAGTGATTTGCAGCGGGAGTTAGATGAGCAGTTCTTC. Translating it yields CAISDLQRELDEQFF.

This chain connects TRBV6-5 to TRBJ2-3, with a possible D match to TRBD1 (6 bases). The CDR3 is made up of 14 amino acids. The germline V and J ends were trimmed by 7 bases and 0 bases, with 11 bases remaining between them. CDR1 is MNHEY, CDR2 SVGAGI, per germline. The CDR3 loop is CASMGTTSTDTQYF. CDR3 coding DNA: TGTGCCAGCATGGGGACAACCAGCACAGATACGCAGTATTTT.